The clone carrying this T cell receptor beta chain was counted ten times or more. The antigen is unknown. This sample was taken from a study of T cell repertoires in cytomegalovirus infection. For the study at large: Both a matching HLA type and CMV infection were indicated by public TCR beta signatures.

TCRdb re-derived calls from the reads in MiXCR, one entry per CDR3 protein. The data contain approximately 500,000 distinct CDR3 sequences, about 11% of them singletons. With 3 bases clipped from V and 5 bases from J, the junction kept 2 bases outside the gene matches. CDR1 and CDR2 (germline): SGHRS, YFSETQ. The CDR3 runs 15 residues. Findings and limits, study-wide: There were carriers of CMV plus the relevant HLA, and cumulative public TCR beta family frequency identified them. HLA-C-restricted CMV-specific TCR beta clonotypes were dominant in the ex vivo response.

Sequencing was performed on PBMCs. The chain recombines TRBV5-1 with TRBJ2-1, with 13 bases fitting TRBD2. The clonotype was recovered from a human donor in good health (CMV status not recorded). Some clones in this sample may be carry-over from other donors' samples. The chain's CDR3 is CASSWGLAGNNEQFF. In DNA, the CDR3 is TGCGCCAGCAGCTGGGGACTAGCGGGGAACAATGAGCAGTTCTTC.